This T cell receptor beta chain was identified during a study of control samples from healthy donors and cancer patients. The repertoire was sequenced with immunoSEQ multiplex PCR; TCRdb's copy has only in-frame clones and lacks some. The top ten hold approximately 8.6% of the sample, which has some 130,000 clones, less than 90% seen once. This CDR3 comprises 16 residues. The germline V and J ends were trimmed by 0 bases and 6 bases, with 17 bases remaining between them. Germline assignment: CDR1 LNHDA and CDR2 SQIVND (reference sequence). This receptor was obtained from a woman in her 30s in good health. The gene calls are TRBV19 and TRBJ1-1, with a weak D call TRBD1 (6 bases). The sequencing sample was made of blood. CDR3 sequence (DNA): TGTGCCAGTAGTATAGACCGGGACAAACGTTCGGCTGAAGCTTTCTTT. As protein: CASSIDRDKRSAEAFF. The whole variable domain, remainder taken from reference TRBV19 and TRBJ1-1, is DGGITQSPKYLFRKEGQNVTLSCEQNLNHDAMYWYRQDPGQGLRLIYYSQIVNDFQKGDIAEGYSVSREKKESFPLTVTSAQKNPTAFYLCASSIDRDKRSAEAFFGQGTRLTVV.